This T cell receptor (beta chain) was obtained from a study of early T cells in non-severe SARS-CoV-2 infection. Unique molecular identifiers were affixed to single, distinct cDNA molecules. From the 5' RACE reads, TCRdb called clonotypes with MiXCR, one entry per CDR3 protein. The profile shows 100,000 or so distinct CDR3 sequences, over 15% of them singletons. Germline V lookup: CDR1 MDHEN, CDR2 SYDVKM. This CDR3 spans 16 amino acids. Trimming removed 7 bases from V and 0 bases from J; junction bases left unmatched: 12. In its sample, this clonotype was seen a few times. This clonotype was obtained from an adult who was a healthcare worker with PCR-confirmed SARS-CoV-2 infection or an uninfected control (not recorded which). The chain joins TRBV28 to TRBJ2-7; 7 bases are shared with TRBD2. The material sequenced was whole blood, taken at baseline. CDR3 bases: TGTGCCAGCACCACACCCCGGGGACTAAGCTCCTACGAGCAGTACTTC. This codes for CASTTPRGLSSYEQYF.